This TCR beta chain was sequenced during a study of radiotherapy plus CTLA-4 blockade in lung cancer. TCRdb keeps only in-frame clones here, not all; method: immunoSEQ multiplex PCR. This sample has 15,000 to 20,000 clones, with roughly 88% found just once. Looked up from germline, CDR1 is SNHLY and CDR2 is FYNNEI. The V segment lost 11 bases and the J segment 4 bases; nucleotides outside the gene matches: 9. The CDR3 is made up of 15 amino acids. The clonotype originates from a human donor with non-small cell lung cancer whose response to radiotherapy plus ipilimumab could not be evaluated. The V call is TRBV2, the J call TRBJ2-2; 11 positions agree with TRBD2. This specimen was peripheral blood, taken from a patient treated with radiotherapy plus ipilimumab. CDR3 region: CASTSGVSGTGELFF. The CDR3, as DNA: TGTGCCTCGACTAGCGGGGTCTCCGGCACCGGGGAGCTGTTTTTT.